This T cell receptor beta chain derives from a study of beta chain features in type 1 diabetes listed by TCRdb under 2018. About the full investigation: Mean age, gender distribution, total cell number and subset yield did not differ between patients and healthy donors. A total of roughly 100 million sorted cells were examined across all samples, and the number of cells per subset was strongly correlated with RNA yield. The study compared the TCRB repertoires of sorted circulating CD4+ T cell subsets in recently diagnosed type 1 diabetes patients with those in matched healthy donors. Regulatory and stem cell-like memory subsets were obtained from only 8 patients and about eight healthy donors, while naive and central memory subsets were obtained from all 30 or so donors. The research as a whole found: Type 1 diabetes patients showed a moderate but significant shortening of TCRB CDR3 length in all four CD4+ subsets. PCR might favor shorter templates, but patient and control samples were amplified and corrected together, so any skew would affect both groups equally. Naive, central memory and regulatory TCRB repertoires appeared to be more alike among patients than among healthy donors. Because small numbers of individuals were included in the HLA sub-analyses, any influence of HLA type on TCRB rearrangement was left unresolved. Because cDNA rather than genomic DNA was sequenced, highly expressing activated cells could have been over-represented, although no difference in activation and CD3 levels was found between groups. Fewer insertions and more nucleotide deletions at VDJ recombination sites were observed in patients with type 1 diabetes, implying thymic rearrangement abnormalities.

In this sample, this clone turned up once. Its antigen is still unknown. Qualities for individual bases were not recorded, and no much larger clone is one base off. A single peripheral blood draw of 90 to 150 mL on average was collected from each donor into heparinised tubes. Naive, central memory, regulatory and stem cell-like memory CD4+ T cells were sorted on a BD FACSAria II using a panel including CD45RO, CCR7, CD25, CD127, CD95 and CD27. All sorted populations exceeded 95% purity. Right away, PBMCs were isolated by Lymphoprep density gradient centrifugation and were stained directly, with no culture step. So that batch effects would be minimized, each experiment stained and sorted samples in pairs, pairing one healthy donor with one patient. CDR1 and CDR2 (LGHNA, YNFKEQ) derive from the germline V gene. CDR3 length: 14 amino acids, cysteine to phenylalanine. Only the CDR3 part of the read is kept: 42 bases, read in frame from the first base. Compared with germline, V lacks 0 bases and J lacks 4 bases; bases without a gene match: 3.

The entire amount of isolated RNA was reverse transcribed using the High Capacity cDNA Reverse Transcription Kit, so the sequenced TCRB transcripts were expressed ones. Deep immunoSEQ sequencing was applied to naive, central memory and regulatory T cell samples, giving an average of around 4 million total reads per sample. After sorted cells were lysed in RLT buffer, RNA was extracted with DNase-treated RNeasy Micro or Mini kits, with the choice depending on cell number. Each cell subset was processed on its own to prevent cross-contamination, while patient and healthy donor samples were processed together. The immunoSEQ multiplex PCR was used to amplify TCRB sequences from cDNA, generating 87-bp fragments that spanned the CDR3 region. Sequencing of the amplicons was done on the Illumina HiSeq platform. In the source study's methods: Synthetic template baselines were used to correct PCR bias computationally, reads within Hamming distance 2 were collapsed together, and singletons that could not be merged were discarded. Reads were aligned to IMGT to assign V, D and J genes, CDR3 length, and insertions or deletions at six rearrangement sites. Within each subset, clonotype counts were normalized to sorted cell number, after which true diversity and Gini coefficients were computed with the tcR R package. The overlap coefficient, calculated on TCRB nucleotide sequences, was used to measure repertoire sharing. Out-of-frame TCRB sequences from naive cells were analyzed as a proxy for the pre-selection repertoire. The table comes from immuneACCESS by way of TCRdb, which keeps in-frame sequences with V and J called. Part of the clones is missing from these tables; in studies checked, under half for an unresolved V gene and the rest for unknown reasons. That table furnishes V, J and clone size, whereas the DNA furnished D and trimming. The sample yields about 640,000 clones; about an eighth were counted once. The ten largest clones add up to around 0.12% of the sample.

Here the chain combines TRBV4-2 and TRBJ2-7; the junction holds 7 bases that match TRBD2. Sequencing was carried out using naive CD4+ T cells from blood. This specimen's cell subset or site label, interpreted: true naive CD4+ T cells. The receptor was isolated from a man between 25 and 39 years old with type 1 diabetes. The DNA reads as follows: TGTGCCAGCAGCCAAGAACTAGCGAGGTACGAGCAGTACTTC. It translates to CASSQELARYEQYF.